Below are 19 T cell receptor beta chains sequenced from a single sample in a study of blood T cell repertoires in COVID-19. Here immunoSEQ multiplex PCR was the method, and the copy in TCRdb shows in-frame clones only, minus some. The sample lists about 150,000 clones, 80% seen once, with about 0.58% in the top ten. Source material: peripheral blood. The source is a man aged 60 to 69 with acute or convalescent COVID-19.

V is TRBV28 and J is TRBJ2-7; D might be TRBD2 (6 bases). With 4 bases removed from V and 0 bases from J, the gap between germline ends came to 10 bases. The CDR3 sequence is 14 residues long. CDR1 is MDHEN and CDR2 is SYDVKM in the germline V gene. The CDR3 DNA follows: TGTGCCAGCAGTTCGGGACTGCTCTCCTACGAGCAGTACTTC. Translation: CASSSGLLSYEQYF.

As DNA, the CDR3 is TGCGCCAGCAGCCCCGGACAGGGTGTCCACTATGGCTACACCTTC. Its translation: CASSPGQGVHYGYTF. The V call is TRBV5-1, the J call TRBJ1-2; 8 nucleotides line up with TRBD1. J lost 3 bases, V lost 4 bases, and 8 bases had no gene match. CDR1 and CDR2 (germline): SGHRS, YFSETQ. This CDR3 comprises 15 residues.

The chain recombines TRBV5-1 with TRBJ1-6; 9 bases align to TRBD1. V lost 4 bases, J lost 10 bases, and 9 bases stayed unmatched. CDR1 is SGHRS, CDR2 YFSETQ, per germline. This CDR3 is 15 amino acids long. The CDR3 DNA reads TGCGCCAGCAGCGAGGGACAGGGTTTGGGGTCACCCCTCCACTTT. Translated, it gives CASSEGQGLGSPLHF.

This clone was detected only a few times. The chain employs TRBV5-1 and TRBJ1-2, with D possibly matching TRBD1 (6 bases). CDR3 length: 16 amino acids. The V end lost 0 bases, the J end lost 6 bases, and 18 bases lay between the germline ends. Germline-derived CDR1 and CDR2 are SGHRS and YFSETQ. The CDR3 reads CASSLETNRVADGYTF. The DNA of the CDR3 is TGCGCCAGCAGCTTGGAGACAAACAGGGTGGCTGATGGCTACACCTTC.

The chain is built from TRBV5-4 and TRBJ1-2; D is unclear. V was shortened by 1 base and J by 4 bases, with 5 bases between the two germline ends. Germline V gene lookup returns CDR1 SGHNT and CDR2 YYREEE (reference sequence). The CDR3 is 12 residues long. The CDR3 DNA reads TGTGCCAGCAGCTTGCACAGCTATGGCTACACCTTC. Its protein is CASSLHSYGYTF.

The chain carries TRBV25-1 and TRBJ2-3, with D tentatively TRBD2 (5 bases). The CDR3 consists of 15 residues. Germline V CDR1 and CDR2: MGHDK, SYGVNS. Trimming stripped 0 bases from V and 9 bases from J, with 16 bases between. The CDR3 reads CASSEYGLQTGTQYF. The CDR3 nucleotides are TGTGCCAGCAGTGAATATGGCCTGCAAACGGGGACGCAGTATTTT.

The chain joins TRBV12-3 or TRBV12-4 to TRBJ2-5; D is unclear. This CDR3 spans 11 amino acids. With 6 bases removed from V and 5 bases from J, the gap between germline ends came to 7 bases. CDR3 nucleotide sequence: TGTGCCAGCAGCAACCGGGAGACCCAGTACTTC. Translated: CASSNRETQYF.

The V and J genes are TRBV4-3 and TRBJ1-5; D gene uncertain. The V gene's germline CDR1 is LGHNA and CDR2 YSLEER. Deletions cut 1 base from V and 6 bases from J, with 10 bases between. CDR3 length: 14 residues. In nucleotides, the CDR3 is TGCGCCAGCAGCCAAGGCCGGGTAGGTCAGCCCCAGCATTTT. It is translated as CASSQGRVGQPQHF.

The rearrangement links TRBV5-6 to TRBJ2-7, with D possibly TRBD2 on 6 matching bases. Per the germline V gene, CDR1 is SGHDT and CDR2 is YYEEEE. V was pared by 3 bases and J by 5 bases, with 15 bases between. The CDR3 runs 14 residues. CDR3 coding DNA: TGTGCCAGCAGCTCGGCGCGGGGCCCGGACGAGCAGTACTTC. Protein sequence: CASSSARGPDEQYF. The whole variable domain, remainder taken from reference TRBV5-6 and TRBJ2-7, is DAGVTQSPTHLIKTRGQQVTLRCSPKSGHDTVSWYQQALGQGPQFIFQYYEEEERQRGNFPDRFSGHQFPNYSSELNVNALLLGDSALYLCASSSARGPDEQYFGPGTRLTVT.

The rearrangement uses TRBV6-5 and TRBJ2-5; D may be TRBD2 (6 bases). Per the germline V gene, CDR1 is MNHEY and CDR2 is SVGAGI. The CDR3 runs 11 residues. CDR3 loop: CATREQETQYF. The CDR3 DNA reads TGTGCGACCCGGGAGCAAGAGACCCAGTACTTC.

The rearrangement links TRBV2 to TRBJ2-2, with a tentative D call TRBD2 (5 bases). The CDR3 is 15 residues long. CDR1 SNHLY and CDR2 FYNNEI come from the germline V gene. Trimming stripped 5 bases from V and 7 bases from J, with 17 bases between. The CDR3 protein is CASSTAGLYGGELFF. In DNA form, the CDR3 reads TGTGCCAGCAGTACCGCGGGTCTCTATGGCGGGGAGCTGTTTTTT.

V and J are TRBV4-2 and TRBJ2-1; 10 nucleotides align to TRBD2. The CDR3 length is 16 residues. The V segment lost 3 bases and the J segment 10 bases; nucleotides outside the gene matches: 12. Germline V gene data show CDR1 as LGHNA and CDR2 as YNFKEQ. In DNA form, the CDR3 reads TGTGCCAGCAGCCACGCCGGACTAGCGGAGGGAGGCGAGCAGTTCTTC. Protein: CASSHAGLAEGGEQFF.

In this sample, this clone turned up once. This chain uses TRBV5-6 with TRBJ1-1; D is perhaps TRBD1 (6 bases). Deletions cut 2 bases from V and 10 bases from J, with 12 bases between. Per germline, CDR1 SGHDT and CDR2 YYEEEE. The CDR3 contains 12 residues. The CDR3 coding sequence is TGTGCCAGCAGCTTTACACAGGGACGAGCTTTCTTT. It encodes CASSFTQGRAFF.

The chain is built from TRBV20-1 and TRBJ2-3, with 7 bases fitting TRBD2. There are 10 residues in the CDR3. V shed 6 bases and J 14 bases; nucleotides not matched to a gene: 8. CDR1 and CDR2 from the germline V gene are DFQATT and SNEGSKA (reference sequence). CDR3 nucleotide sequence: TGCAGTGCGGAGCGGGGCTCAGGGTATTTT. Translating gives CSAERGSGYF.

J is TRBJ2-1 and V is TRBV12-3 or TRBV12-4; D call uncertain. With 8 bases removed from V and 9 bases from J, the gap between germline ends came to 8 bases. This CDR3 spans 10 amino acids. The DNA for the CDR3 is TGTGCCAGCGCGTCGGTTGAGCAGTTCTTC. Translating gives CASASVEQFF.

The chain recombines TRBV5-1 with TRBJ2-7; 9 bases are a match to TRBD1. The V gene end was trimmed by 4 bases and the J gene end by 5 bases; junction bases not matched to a gene: 10. CDR3 length equals 15 residues. Germline V gene data show CDR1 as SGHRS and CDR2 as YFSETQ. CDR3 in DNA: TGCGCCAGCAGCGGTGAGGGACAGGGAGTCAACGAGCAGTACTTC. This translates into CASSGEGQGVNEQYF. Supplemented by reference TRBV5-1 and TRBJ2-7, the full variable domain reads KAGVTQTPRYLIKTRGQQVTLSCSPISGHRSVSWYQQTPGQGLQFLFEYFSETQRNKGNFPGRFSGRQFSNSRSEMNVSTLELGDSALYLCASSGEGQGVNEQYFGPGTRLTVT.

The rearrangement links TRBV2 to TRBJ1-3; TRBD1 aligns across 8 bases. V trimming: 5 bases; J trimming: 4 bases; junction bases outside the gene matches: 4. The CDR3 sequence is 14 residues long. Germline loops: CDR1 SNHLY, CDR2 FYNNEI. Here the CDR3 reads CASSTDRGGNTIYF. The CDR3 DNA reads TGTGCCAGCAGTACCGACAGGGGAGGAAACACCATATATTTT. The whole variable domain, filled in from reference TRBV2 and TRBJ1-3, reads EPEVTQTPSHQVTQMGQEVILRCVPISNHLYFYWYRQILGQKVEFLVSFYNNEISEKSEIFDDQFSVERPDGSNFTLKIRSTKLEDSAMYFCASSTDRGGNTIYFGEGSWLTVV.

This clone has just a few counts. This sequence joins TRBV10-3 and TRBJ1-5; D not resolved. The CDR3 contains 12 residues. Per germline, CDR1 ENHRY and CDR2 SYGVKD. V shed 7 bases and J shed 4 bases, with 8 bases lying between them. The CDR3: CAIKTGNQPQHF. The CDR3 nucleotides are TGTGCCATCAAAACCGGGAATCAGCCCCAGCATTTT.

The V gene is TRBV5-4, the J gene TRBJ2-5, with a tentative D call TRBD2 (5 bases). Between the trimmed V and J ends, which lost 3 bases and 1 base, there was a span of 13 bases. Germline V gene data show CDR1 as SGHNT and CDR2 as YYREEE (reference sequence). The CDR3 sequence is 15 residues long. CDR3 residues: CASSSISGLQETQYF. DNA for the CDR3: TGTGCCAGCAGCTCTATCAGCGGTCTCCAAGAGACCCAGTACTTC.